This TCR beta chain was sequenced in a study of blood T cell repertoires in COVID-19. Overall study: From T cells, B-cell-depleted T cells, or PBMCs came the material, which was cDNA or gDNA.

In the authors' workflow: Counts of nucleated cells, estimated from reference gene primer amplification, were obtained. Assay used: immunoSEQ multiplex PCR; TCRdb lists only in-frame clones, some missing. That table supplies the V and J calls and clone size; D and trimming were determined from the DNA. The sample records some 100,000 clones, approximately 87% being singletons. This CDR3 has 15 residues. The germline V gene encodes CDR1 SGDLS and CDR2 YYNGEE. V gave up 0 bases and J gave up 7 bases, with 16 bases separating them. The chain joins TRBV9 to TRBJ1-1; D remains ambiguous. The sample was peripheral blood. The sequence was obtained from a woman in her twenties or thirties with acute or convalescent COVID-19. CDR3 protein: CASSVASEGRNEAFF. As DNA, the CDR3 is TGTGCCAGCAGCGTAGCTTCGGAGGGCAGGAATGAAGCTTTCTTT.